The clone carrying this T cell receptor (beta chain) was seen repeatedly, ten times or more. This CDR3 is 12 amino acids long. Trimming cost V 4 bases and J 5 bases, with 7 bases left between them. Germline V CDR1 and CDR2: SNHLY, FYNNEI. On CT and PET/CT, all patients were node-negative, and none had prior chemotherapy, radiotherapy or other malignancies. With two time points in the design, 5.5 to 7.5 milliliters of peripheral blood were drawn at each one. This entry is derived from a study of prognosis after radiotherapy for stage I lung cancer. Across the study: Patients numbered roughly 14 men and 5 or 6 women, aged roughly 53 to 84 with a median of roughly 72 years.

Amplification of TCR beta CDR3 from genomic DNA used two-round multiplex PCR. Specific primers for each TRBV and TRBJ gene were what first-round PCR used. Universal primers were used for second-round PCR. TCRdb reprocessed the multiplex PCR reads with MiXCR, giving one entry per CDR3 protein. Among over 45,000 distinct CDR3 sequences listed, more than 20% were seen once. Sequences were derived from PBMCs, sampled before or after stereotactic body radiation therapy (not recorded which). This TCR came from a donor aged 50 or older with non-small cell lung cancer. The chain joins TRBV2 to TRBJ2-3, with D unresolved. CDR3 sequence: CASSVGRDTQYF. As DNA, the CDR3 is TGTGCCAGCAGTGTGGGTAGAGATACGCAGTATTTT.